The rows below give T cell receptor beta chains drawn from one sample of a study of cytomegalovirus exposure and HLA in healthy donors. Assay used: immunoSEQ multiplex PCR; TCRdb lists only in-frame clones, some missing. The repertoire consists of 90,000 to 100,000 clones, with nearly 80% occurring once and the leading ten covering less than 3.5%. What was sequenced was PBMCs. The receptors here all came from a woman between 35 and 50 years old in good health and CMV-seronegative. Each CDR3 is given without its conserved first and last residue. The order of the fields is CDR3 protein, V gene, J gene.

CDR3: ASSFSGSRPYNEQF; V: TRBV5-1; J: TRBJ2-1
CDR3: AITGGEAGNTIY; V: TRBV10-3; J: TRBJ1-3
CDR3: ASRTGHGNTIY; V: TRBV5-1; J: TRBJ1-3
CDR3: ASSRDRALNQPQH; V: TRBV18; J: TRBJ1-5
CDR3: SVKFMTAYEQY; V: TRBV29-1; J: TRBJ2-7
CDR3: ASSPGGTSGGLDTQY; V: TRBV11-2; J: TRBJ2-3
CDR3: ASSLTPTSDFYNEQF; V: TRBV27; J: TRBJ2-1
CDR3: ASSGLTGELF; V: TRBV9; J: TRBJ2-2
CDR3: ASSEDSSRLETQY; V: TRBV2; J: TRBJ2-5
CDR3: ASSLKGGGNQPQH; V: TRBV7-3; J: TRBJ1-5
CDR3: SVILNRARSYEQY; V: TRBV29-1; J: TRBJ2-7
CDR3: ASSLQGLDTEAF; V: TRBV7-2; J: TRBJ1-1
CDR3: ASSLLLAGVGGKNEQF; V: TRBV27; J: TRBJ2-1
CDR3: ASSQDSYNEQF; V: TRBV5-6; J: TRBJ2-1
CDR3: AWGLGQGYNQPQH; V: TRBV30; J: TRBJ1-5
CDR3: ASSIGQGGLGQPQH; V: TRBV19; J: TRBJ1-5
CDR3: ATFGGGRNEQF; V: TRBV15; J: TRBJ2-1
CDR3: ASSYKTGTGGDEQF; V: TRBV6-6; J: TRBJ2-1
CDR3: ASSGRVSNQPQH; V: TRBV6-1; J: TRBJ1-5
CDR3: ASSFPLSGTPSEQY; V: TRBV28; J: TRBJ2-7
CDR3: ASRTGAANTGELF; V: TRBV6-5; J: TRBJ2-2
CDR3: ASSIVTGGGNQPQH; V: TRBV19; J: TRBJ1-5
CDR3: APGTSGSTDTQY; V: TRBV2; J: TRBJ2-3
CDR3: ASSYSGLFYNEQF; V: TRBV6-5; J: TRBJ2-1
CDR3: ASSYAEETQY; V: TRBV6-5; J: TRBJ2-5
CDR3: ASIRGSGNTIY; V: TRBV28; J: TRBJ1-3
CDR3: ASGLGAGGPYNEQF; V: TRBV12-5; J: TRBJ2-1
CDR3: ASSHIDGDAYEQY; V: TRBV4-2; J: TRBJ2-7
CDR3: ASRGGTGGPNQPQH; V: TRBV5-5; J: TRBJ1-5
CDR3: SVRTGGTEAF; V: TRBV29-1; J: TRBJ1-1
CDR3: ASSYSSGTGFNEQF; V: TRBV6-5; J: TRBJ2-1
CDR3: ASSARTGLNEKLF; V: TRBV7-8; J: TRBJ1-4
CDR3: ASLFEDSGYNEQF; V: TRBV2; J: TRBJ2-1
CDR3: ASSPGMSGANVLT; V: TRBV5-1; J: TRBJ2-6
CDR3: ASWAYQGGETQY; V: TRBV2; J: TRBJ2-5
CDR3: ASIADRDQPQH; V: TRBV2; J: TRBJ1-5
CDR3: ASNNRDNYEQY; V: TRBV19; J: TRBJ2-7
CDR3: ASQTGYEQY; V: TRBV6-1; J: TRBJ2-7
CDR3: ASSLNPTEYNEQF; V: TRBV7-9; J: TRBJ2-1
CDR3: ASSLQGRFYEQY; V: TRBV28; J: TRBJ2-7
CDR3: ASSLVSVAVNTEAF; V: TRBV5-6; J: TRBJ1-1
CDR3: SVADRGHGYT; V: TRBV29-1; J: TRBJ1-2
CDR3: ASSTRGTGGNQPQH; V: TRBV28; J: TRBJ1-5
CDR3: AIQGGTDTQY; V: TRBV28; J: TRBJ2-3
CDR3: ATRDGGQFYEQY; V: TRBV10-2; J: TRBJ2-7
CDR3: ASSIPGVDTQY; V: TRBV19; J: TRBJ2-3
CDR3: ASSILWTSGPTSSYEQY; V: TRBV19; J: TRBJ2-7
CDR3: ASSAGTSGSIDQGEQF; V: TRBV5-1; J: TRBJ2-1
CDR3: ASSATGDSNQPQH; V: TRBV7-9; J: TRBJ1-5
CDR3: ASRMTGGSDTQY; V: TRBV28; J: TRBJ2-3
CDR3: ASTLLSAGSYNEQF; V: TRBV27; J: TRBJ2-1
CDR3: AWGGRAGVREQY; V: TRBV30; J: TRBJ2-7
CDR3: ASSPGTGPLYEQY; V: TRBV5-1; J: TRBJ2-7
CDR3: ASSTGQTSTDTQY; V: TRBV18; J: TRBJ2-3
CDR3: AWRRERLGDEQY; V: TRBV30; J: TRBJ2-7
CDR3: ASSSQTGRNTEAF; V: TRBV7-2; J: TRBJ1-1
CDR3: ASRDLKSRGEQF; V: TRBV6-6; J: TRBJ2-1
CDR3: ASSFSGSSYNEQF; V: TRBV19; J: TRBJ2-1
CDR3: ASRQLGHQPQH; V: TRBV6-5; J: TRBJ1-5